Each of the 6 T cell receptor beta chains below was sequenced from the same sample in a study of T cells after yellow fever vaccination. TCRdb reprocessed the 5' RACE reads with MiXCR, giving one entry per CDR3 protein. The table lists 250,000 or so distinct CDR3 sequences, roughly 3.7% of them singletons, with under 20% in the top ten. The specimen comprised PBMCs, sampled 15 days after the yellow fever booster vaccination. These receptor sequences come from a young man who received the YFV17D yellow fever vaccine.

This clonotype was seen at least ten times. The genes are TRBV5-6 and TRBJ2-3; the match to TRBD1 covers 9 bases. Germline-derived CDR1 and CDR2 are SGHDT and YYEEEE. The CDR3 length is 15 residues. Trimming at V came to 4 bases and at J to 7 bases, leaving 10 bases not matched to a gene. The CDR3: CASSQTQGARYTQYF. The DNA for the CDR3 is TGTGCCAGCAGCCAAACACAGGGGGCGAGATATACGCAGTATTTT.

This clonotype was counted at least ten times. This chain connects TRBV5-1 to TRBJ2-1; possibly TRBD2 for D (9 bases). The CDR3 consists of 15 residues. CDR1 and CDR2 from the germline V gene are SGHRS and YFSETQ. V was pared by 5 bases and J by 10 bases, with 22 bases between. The CDR3 DNA sequence: TGCGCCAGCAGTCGTAGGCTAGCGGGGACAGGCGAGCAGTTCTTC. Its translation: CASSRRLAGTGEQFF.

This clonotype occurred many times. The chain links TRBV7-9 to TRBJ2-1, with 10 bases fitting TRBD1. This CDR3 is 15 amino acids long. J lost 6 bases, V lost 5 bases, and 7 bases had no gene match. In germline, CDR1 is SEHNR, CDR2 FQNEAQ (reference sequence). CDR3 bases: TGTGCCAGCAGCCCCCGGGACAGGGGATTCAATGAGCAGTTCTTC. Its protein is CASSPRDRGFNEQFF.

This clonotype was counted only a few times. V usage is TRBV20-1 and J usage is TRBJ1-1, with 9 positions matching TRBD1. V shed 5 bases, J shed 6 bases, and the junction held 7 bases outside the gene matches. Germline loops: CDR1 DFQATT, CDR2 SNEGSKA (reference sequence). The CDR3 runs 13 residues. CDR3 DNA sequence: TGCAGTGCTCGGGACAGGGTAAAGGCTGAAGCTTTCTTT. It yields the protein CSARDRVKAEAFF.

This clonotype was seen many times. The chain employs TRBV27 and TRBJ1-5; a weak D match, TRBD1 (6 bases). CDR3 size: 15 residues. The germline V gene has CDR1 MNHEY and CDR2 SMNVEV (reference sequence). V shed 4 bases and J shed 7 bases, with 17 bases lying between them. CDR3 coding DNA: TGTGCCAGCAGTTCGCGGGACAACAGGGAGCAGCCCCAGCATTTT. Its protein is CASSSRDNREQPQHF.

This clonotype was observed at least ten times. V is TRBV12-3 or TRBV12-4 and J is TRBJ2-1, with D possibly TRBD2 on 7 matching bases. The CDR3 covers 14 residues. V lost 7 bases and J lost 9, with 19 bases in between. CDR3 sequence: CASTERGGSIEQFF. In DNA form, the CDR3 reads TGTGCCAGCACCGAGAGGGGGGGGAGTATTGAGCAGTTCTTC.